Sequencing of this T cell receptor (beta chain) was carried out in a study of cytomegalovirus exposure and HLA in healthy donors. Study as a whole: Unique TCRs from HLA-typed donors, around 79 million of them, were held in an early data release.

The PCR had 60 Vbeta and 13 Jbeta primers. Clones were read by immunoSEQ multiplex PCR, and TCRdb kept only the in-frame ones, dropping some. The sample has 200,000 or so clones, roughly four fifths seen once. Each donor was nominally healthy when sampled (though unrecorded immune exposures were likely). This clonotype was sampled from a boy younger than 10 in good health and CMV-seronegative. Sequencing used PBMCs.

The CDR3: CAISRQGRNSKISYEQYF. The DNA for the CDR3 is TGTGCCATCTCCCGACAGGGGCGCAACTCTAAAATTTCCTACGAGCAGTACTTC. This chain connects TRBV10-3 to TRBJ2-7; 8 bases line up with TRBD1. CDR1 and CDR2 (germline): ENHRY, SYGVKD. The V segment lost 8 bases and the J segment 1 base; nucleotides outside the gene matches: 19. The CDR3 has 18 amino acids.